A single sample gave rise to the 25 T cell receptor beta chains below, sequenced in a study of Graves' ophthalmopathy and Graves' hyperthyroidism (dated by TCRdb to 2017 to 2018). TCRdb shows the sequencer as Illumina HiSeq 2000. For repertoire sequencing, the TCR beta CDR3 regions were amplified from RNA transcripts. HTBI primers and the Qiagen OneStep RT-PCR kit were used in a first-round RT-PCR, which was followed by a second-round multiplex PCR, size selection and purification. TCRdb took the public reads, trimmed them with fastp at Q25, ran MiXCR for clone calling and kept in-frame beta chains. A single entry per CDR3 protein holds the most common genes and DNA from its merged rows. The sample table contains 350,000 to 450,000 distinct CDR3 sequences; only one count was recorded for 20% to 25% of them. The ten most abundant clones make up roughly 3% of the sample. Specimen: peripheral blood. The receptor source for this set is a woman aged 18-29 years with stable Graves' hyperthyroidism. Donor details come from another sample of the same person, matched by shared clones.

Worth noting for this clonotype: A read error may explain this, as a much larger clone is one base away. The V call is TRBV7-6, the J call TRBJ1-6; D is ambiguous. CDR3 length: 14 residues. Germline V gene data show CDR1 as SGHVS and CDR2 as FNYEAQ. Here the CDR3 reads CASSLAGRNSHLHF. CDR3 DNA: TGTGCCAGCAGCTTAGCGGGGAGGAATTCACACCTCCACTTT.

This clonotype was detected ten times or more. The rearrangement joins TRBV28 to TRBJ1-5, with no clear D. Germline V gene data show CDR1 as MDHEN and CDR2 as SYDVKM. CDR3 length: 13 amino acids. Trimming cost V 6 bases and J 4 bases, with 10 bases left between them. The DNA of the CDR3 is TGTGCCAGCAGCAACCTCGGTAATCAGCCCCAGCATTTT. It translates to CASSNLGNQPQHF.

This clonotype appeared many times. V gene TRBV27 combines with J gene TRBJ1-1; 9 bases fit TRBD1. Germline V gene sequence: CDR1 MNHEY, CDR2 SMNVEV (reference sequence). The CDR3 covers 15 residues. Trimming cost V 7 bases and J 5 bases; bases outside gene matches: 11. The CDR3 sequence: CASMGRDRVATEAFF. The CDR3 region has the DNA TGTGCCAGCATGGGTCGGGACAGGGTGGCAACTGAAGCTTTCTTT.

This clonotype was picked up many times. The chain uses TRBV6-2 or TRBV6-3 and TRBJ2-5; tentative D call: TRBD1 (7 bases). Germline CDR1 reads MNHEY; CDR2 reads SVGEGT. This CDR3 is 15 amino acids long. V lost 5 bases and J 2 bases, leaving 15 bases between the germline ends. CDR3 sequence (DNA): TGTGCCAGCAGTAAATCGACAGGGAGGCAAGAGACCCAGTACTTC. This translates into CASSKSTGRQETQYF.

This clonotype occurred many times. This rearrangement joins TRBV6-5 to TRBJ2-7; 12 nucleotides align to TRBD2. This CDR3 has 16 amino acids. V shed 2 bases, J shed 4 bases, and the junction held 6 bases outside the gene matches. Per germline, CDR1 MNHEY and CDR2 SVGAGI. In DNA, the CDR3 is TGTGCCAGCAGTTACCTGACTAGCGGGAGTGAGTACGAGCAGTACTTC. As protein: CASSYLTSGSEYEQYF.

This clonotype was recorded many times. The chain links TRBV19 to TRBJ1-3, with 10 bases matching TRBD1. Germline loops: CDR1 LNHDA, CDR2 SQIVND (reference sequence). There are 18 residues in the CDR3. Unmatched junction bases numbered 11, after V lost 6 bases and J lost 0 bases. CDR3 protein: CASRVTGGSPFSGNTIYF. The DNA of the CDR3 is TGTGCCAGTAGGGTGACAGGGGGCTCTCCCTTCTCTGGAAACACCATATATTTT. The full variable domain, rest sourced from reference TRBV19 and TRBJ1-3, is DGGITQSPKYLFRKEGQNVTLSCEQNLNHDAMYWYRQDPGQGLRLIYYSQIVNDFQKGDIAEGYSVSREKKESFPLTVTSAQKNPTAFYLCASRVTGGSPFSGNTIYFGEGSWLTVV.

In its sample, this clonotype was seen many times. J is TRBJ1-2 and V is TRBV20-1; D is unclear. The length of the CDR3 is 13 residues. CDR1 and CDR2 from the germline V gene are DFQATT and SNEGSKA (reference sequence). With 6 bases removed from V and 7 bases from J, the gap between germline ends came to 18 bases. The CDR3 reads CSASEGSGFGYTF. CDR3 coding DNA: TGCAGTGCCAGTGAGGGTAGTGGTTTTGGCTACACCTTC.

The rearrangement uses TRBV28 and TRBJ2-7; 12 bases fit TRBD2. This CDR3 is 16 amino acids long. Germline CDR1 is MDHEN and CDR2 is SYDVKM. V dropped 3 bases and J dropped 2; count of bases not matched to a gene: 5. The CDR3 DNA sequence: TGTGCCAGCAGTTTTGACGGACTAGCGGGAACCTACGAGCAGTACTTC. Translation: CASSFDGLAGTYEQYF.

This clonotype was seen ten or more times. The chain has TRBV2 and TRBJ2-7, with 8 bases matching TRBD1. V was pared by 5 bases and J by 7 bases, with 16 bases of the junction left unmatched. Germline CDR1 is SNHLY and CDR2 is FYNNEI. There are 16 residues in the CDR3. The CDR3 spells CASSYPEDRAAREQYF. CDR3 DNA sequence: TGTGCCAGCAGTTATCCGGAGGACAGGGCTGCTCGAGAGCAGTACTTC.

This sequence joins TRBV12-3 or TRBV12-4 and TRBJ2-2, with D possibly TRBD1 on 7 matching bases. V was trimmed by 9 bases and J by 4 bases, leaving 18 bases between them. There are 15 residues in the CDR3. The CDR3 here is CASKENRGGTGELFF. Written as DNA, the CDR3 is TGTGCCAGTAAGGAAAACAGGGGAGGCACCGGGGAGCTGTTTTTT.

This clonotype has at least ten counts. V usage is TRBV7-2 and J usage is TRBJ1-2; D is unresolved. Germline V gives CDR1 SGHTA, CDR2 FQGNSA. This CDR3 has 15 residues. The V gene lost 2 bases and the J gene lost 1 base, with 11 bases spanning the gap. The CDR3 nucleotides are TGTGCCAGCAGCTTACGGGCAGACATTAACTATGGCTACACCTTC. It yields the protein CASSLRADINYGYTF.

The rearrangement uses TRBV6-5 and TRBJ2-5; a possible D gene is TRBD2 (6 bases). The germline V gene has CDR1 MNHEY and CDR2 SVGAGI. The CDR3 loop spans 16 amino acids. V was shortened by 0 bases and J by 5 bases, with 16 bases between the two germline ends. DNA for the CDR3: TGTGCCAGCAGTTACTCGGTTGGGACTCTGAGGGAGACCCAGTACTTC. It specifies CASSYSVGTLRETQYF.

This chain uses TRBV28 with TRBJ2-7; TRBD1 matches 7 bases. The germline gives CDR1 MDHEN, CDR2 SYDVKM. With 4 bases clipped from V and 0 bases from J, the junction kept 6 bases outside the gene matches. CDR3 size: 15 residues. In DNA form, the CDR3 reads TGTGCCAGCAGTTATGGGACAGCCTCCTCCTACGAGCAGTACTTC. It is translated as CASSYGTASSYEQYF.

This clonotype came up many times. This chain connects TRBV9 to TRBJ2-5; perhaps TRBD2 as D (6 bases). Germline CDR1 and CDR2: SGDLS and YYNGEE. The CDR3 extends over 16 amino acids. Trimming left V 0 bases short and J 2 bases short, with 14 bases between. Here the CDR3 DNA reads TGTGCCAGCAGCGTAGGGGGTAGCGGACATCAAGAGACCCAGTACTTC. The encoded protein is CASSVGGSGHQETQYF.

This clonotype was observed many times. The chain links TRBV12-3 or TRBV12-4 to TRBJ2-2, with D perhaps TRBD1 (6 bases). This CDR3 is 16 amino acids long. Trimming pared 6 bases from V and 1 base from J, leaving 15 bases between. CDR3 amino acids: CASRPPGQLNTGELFF. CDR3 DNA: TGTGCCAGCAGACCACCGGGACAACTGAACACCGGGGAGCTGTTTTTT.

The table lists this clonotype with many counts. This chain joins TRBV4-1 and TRBJ1-1; weak D call: TRBD1 (5 bases). Germline V gene data show CDR1 as MGHRA and CDR2 as YSYEKL. Trimming pared 5 bases from V and 4 bases from J, leaving 14 bases between. This CDR3 spans 14 amino acids. CDR3: CASSGGDRGTEAFF. The DNA for the CDR3 is TGCGCCAGCAGCGGAGGGGATCGGGGCACTGAAGCTTTCTTT.

With regard to this clonotype: A read error is possible here, since a much larger clone lies one base away. The gene calls are TRBV7-3 and TRBJ2-5; D not resolved. The germline gives CDR1 SGHTA, CDR2 FQGTGA. The CDR3 loop spans 14 amino acids. The CDR3 DNA is TGTGCCAGCAGCTTGTACAGTAGTACAGAGACCAAGTACTTC. This sequence encodes CASSLYSSTETKYF.

This clonotype was seen at least ten times. V is TRBV29-1 and J is TRBJ2-2, with D uncertain. V lost 0 bases, J lost 2 bases, and 10 bases lay in between. The CDR3 sequence is 15 residues long. The germline gives CDR1 SQVTM, CDR2 ANQGSEA. CDR3 residues: CSVEDPGLNTGELFF. The CDR3 DNA reads TGCAGCGTTGAAGACCCGGGTCTAAACACCGGGGAGCTGTTTTTT.

Ten or more counts support this clonotype. The chain links TRBV20-1 to TRBJ2-6; 10 bases line up with TRBD1. This CDR3 has 17 amino acids. The V gene's germline CDR1 is DFQATT and CDR2 SNEGSKA (reference sequence). The ends lost 5 bases at V and 0 bases at J; junction bases unmatched: 7. For the CDR3, the DNA is TGCAGTGCTCCACGGGACAGGGGATTCTCTGGGGCCAACGTCCTGACTTTC. This gives the protein CSAPRDRGFSGANVLTF.

This clonotype was observed many times. The rearrangement uses TRBV27 and TRBJ2-7; D call uncertain. There are 13 residues in the CDR3. The germline V gene encodes CDR1 MNHEY and CDR2 SMNVEV (reference sequence). Trimming took off 3 bases at V and 2 bases at J, with 8 bases between the two ends. The CDR3 DNA reads as TGTGCCAGCAGTTTTGACCAGACCTACGAGCAGTACTTC. It codes for CASSFDQTYEQYF.

This clonotype came up many times. The chain uses TRBV29-1 and TRBJ1-1; 8 bases are a match to TRBD1. CDR1 and CDR2 (germline): SQVTM, ANQGSEA. The ends lost 7 bases at V and 3 bases at J; junction bases unmatched: 10. The CDR3 runs 14 residues. In DNA form, the CDR3 reads TGCAGCGCCATCTCGGACAGGGCGGACACTGAAGCTTTCTTT. Protein sequence: CSAISDRADTEAFF.

At least ten counts were recorded for this clonotype. The chain joins TRBV30 to TRBJ2-5, with no clear D. The V gene lost 6 bases and the J gene lost 10 bases, with 9 bases spanning the gap. The CDR3 consists of 9 residues. Germline V gene sequence: CDR1 GTSNPN, CDR2 SVGIG (reference sequence). The CDR3, as DNA: TGTGCCTGTAAAGTGGACCAGTACTTC. Its protein is CACKVDQYF.

This clonotype was recorded many times. V gene TRBV20-1 combines with J gene TRBJ2-7, with 7 bases lining up with TRBD1. CDR1 is DFQATT, CDR2 SNEGSKA, per germline (reference sequence). V gave up 3 bases and J gave up 5 bases; unmatched junction bases: 1. The CDR3 is 11 residues long. The CDR3, as DNA: TGCAGTGCTAGGCAGGGGGACGAGCAGTACTTC. Translation gives CSARQGDEQYF.

This clonotype was observed once. The chain combines TRBV2 with TRBJ1-5; D is unclear. This CDR3 contains 15 residues. Germline CDR1 is SNHLY and CDR2 is FYNNEI. V was pared by 6 bases and J by 0 bases, with 12 bases between. The CDR3, as DNA: TGTGCCAGCAGAGTTGACGGTAATAGCAATCAGCCCCAGCATTTT. Translation gives CASRVDGNSNQPQHF.

With respect to this clonotype: The junction departs from germline at one end; a sequencing error may be responsible. The chain carries TRBV5-5 and TRBJ1-3; D is perhaps TRBD1 (6 bases). Germline loops: CDR1 SGHKS, CDR2 YYEKEE (reference sequence). This CDR3 comprises 15 residues. The CDR3 protein is CASSLEGHSGDTIYF. The DNA of the CDR3 is TGTGCCAGCAGCCTGGAGGGACACTCTGGAGACACCATATATTTT.